This is a list of T cell receptor beta chains from one sample in a study of quantifying T cell responses using KT2 cells. TCRdb fed the UMI-ligation and nested PCR reads into MiXCR, producing one record per CDR3 protein. The table shows over 40,000 distinct CDR3 sequences, with roughly 11% occurring only once. The sample taken for sequencing was PBMCs spiked with cells of the T cell clone KT2. Source of these receptors: a human donor. Both conserved end residues are part of each CDR3. A D gene is named only where the DNA matches it firmly. A clone size is listed for some rows: how often the clone was seen (once, few, many), or a class if it is expanded.

size	V	J	D	DNA	CDR3
NA	TRBV10-3	TRBJ2-7	TRBD2	TGTGCCATCAGTAAGACTAGCGGAACCTACGAGCAGTACTTC	CAISKTSGTYEQYF
few	TRBV2	TRBJ2-7	NA	TGTGCCAGCAGCCGTAAGATGTACGAGCAGTACTTC	CASSRKMYEQYF
few	TRBV15	TRBJ1-1	NA	TGTGCCACCAGCAGAGGTTCCGGGACGGAACACACTGAAGCTTTCTTT	CATSRGSGTEHTEAFF
medium-sized	TRBV2	TRBJ2-1	NA	TGTGCCAGCAGTTGGACGGCGGGGGAGCAGTTCTTC	CASSWTAGEQFF
few	TRBV3-1	TRBJ2-7	NA	TGTGCCAGCAGCCTACCCCTCAGACCCTCCTACGAGCAGTACTTC	CASSLPLRPSYEQYF
NA	TRBV6-5	TRBJ1-6	NA	TGTGCCAGCACCCTAACAGGATATAATTCACCCCTCCACTTT	CASTLTGYNSPLHF
few	TRBV12-3/TRBV12-4	TRBJ1-6	NA	TGTGCCAGCACCAAGGGGCTACAGGGATCACCCCTCCACTTT	CASTKGLQGSPLHF
few	TRBV2	TRBJ2-7	NA	TGTGCCAGCCTCCGAACCGGGACGGATAACGAGCAGTACTTC	CASLRTGTDNEQYF
many	TRBV5-5	TRBJ2-7	TRBD1	TGTGCCAGCAGCGCCGACAGGGTAGGATACGAGCAGTACTTC	CASSADRVGYEQYF
NA	TRBV19	TRBJ2-1	TRBD2	TGTGCCAGTAGTATAAGACTAGCGGGAGGGCCGGTGAGAAATGAGCAGTTCTTC	CASSIRLAGGPVRNEQFF
few	TRBV2	TRBJ2-7	NA	TGTGCCAGTGGGGGACCCCAGACCCCCTACGAGCAGTACTTC	CASGGPQTPYEQYF
NA	TRBV14	TRBJ2-1	NA	TGTGCCAGCAGCCCGGGGAACAATGAGCAGTTCTTC	CASSPGNNEQFF
many	TRBV7-8	TRBJ2-1	NA	TGTGCCAGCAGCTTAGCTGGACTACACAATGAGCAGTTCTTC	CASSLAGLHNEQFF
many	TRBV20-1	TRBJ1-4	NA	TGCAGTGCTAGGTCGGACCTTAATGAAAAACTGTTTTTT	CSARSDLNEKLFF
many	TRBV4-3	TRBJ2-6	NA	TGCGCCAGCAGTCCCCTTTCCCAGGGATCTGGGGCCAACGTCCTGACTTTC	CASSPLSQGSGANVLTF
NA	TRBV27	TRBJ1-1	NA	TGTGCCTTGAGGGGAAGCCCTGAAGCTTTCTTT	CALRGSPEAFF
NA	TRBV27	TRBJ2-2	NA	TGTGCCAGCAGTACCAGGGGACAAAACACCGGGGAGCTGTTTTTT	CASSTRGQNTGELFF
many	TRBV6-2/TRBV6-3	TRBJ2-7	NA	TGTGCCAGCGGCTCCTACGAGCAGTACTTC	CASGSYEQYF
many	TRBV12-3/TRBV12-4	TRBJ1-2	NA	TGTGCCAGCAGTTTTAGAGGGTATGGCTACACCTTC	CASSFRGYGYTF
many	TRBV28	TRBJ1-6	TRBD1	TGTGCCAGCAGTTTTATAAGGACAGGGGATTATAATTCACCCCTCCACTTT	CASSFIRTGDYNSPLHF
NA	TRBV29-1	TRBJ2-7	TRBD2	TGCAGCGGCCGGGCGGGGGGAGAGCAGTACTTC	CSGRAGGEQYF
many	TRBV20-1	TRBJ1-5	NA	TGCAGTGCTAGTCTGGGGTTGGGTCAGCCCCAGCATTTT	CSASLGLGQPQHF
many	TRBV15	TRBJ2-7	NA	TGTGCCACCAGCATAACACGCCGGTACGAGCAGTACTTC	CATSITRRYEQYF
NA	TRBV12-3/TRBV12-4	TRBJ1-5	NA	TGTGCCAGCAGTTTAGGGACAGATCAGCCCCAGCATTTT	CASSLGTDQPQHF
many	TRBV2	TRBJ2-1	NA	TGTGCCAGCAGCGGGGGCTTCAATGAGCAGTTCTTC	CASSGGFNEQFF
many	TRBV2	TRBJ2-3	NA	TGTGCCAGCAGTGTCAGGGTTAGCACAGATACGCAGTATTTT	CASSVRVSTDTQYF
NA	TRBV12-3/TRBV12-4	TRBJ2-7	TRBD1	TGTGCCAGCAGTACCCGGGACAGGGGTGGGTACGAGCAGTACTTC	CASSTRDRGGYEQYF
few	TRBV29-1	TRBJ2-3	TRBD2	TGCAGCGTTGGGGAGGGTGGCACAGATACGCAGTATTTT	CSVGEGGTDTQYF
NA	TRBV30	TRBJ1-1	NA	TGTGCCTGGAGTAGACGAGGGAACACTGAAGCTTTCTTT	CAWSRRGNTEAFF
few	TRBV2	TRBJ1-1	TRBD1	TGTGCCAGCAAAGTGAAGGGACAGATAATTATGAACACTGAAGCTTTCTTT	CASKVKGQIIMNTEAFF
NA	TRBV4-3	TRBJ2-3	TRBD2	TGCGCCAGCAGCCCTGGGGCTAGCGGGAGTAGCACAGATACGCAGTATTTT	CASSPGASGSSTDTQYF
NA	TRBV18	TRBJ1-3	TRBD1	TGTGCCAGCTCACCGTGGGACAGGGGAAACACCATATATTTT	CASSPWDRGNTIYF
many	TRBV7-2	TRBJ1-5	TRBD1	TGTGCCAGCAGCTTGACAGGGGATCAGCCCCAGCATTTT	CASSLTGDQPQHF
NA	TRBV30	TRBJ1-6	NA	TGTGCCTGGAGCCGGGACATTAATTCACCCCTCCACTTT	CAWSRDINSPLHF
many	TRBV10-2	TRBJ2-3	TRBD2	TGCGCCAGCAGTGAGAAGGGACTACCCCCCACAGATACGCAGTATTTT	CASSEKGLPPTDTQYF
few	TRBV12-3/TRBV12-4	TRBJ2-7	NA	TGTGCCAGCAGCAAGAACTACGAGCAGTACTTC	CASSKNYEQYF
many	TRBV6-5	TRBJ2-5	TRBD2	TGTGCCAGCAGTCGACTAGCGGGGACCCAAGAGACCCAGTACTTC	CASSRLAGTQETQYF
NA	TRBV5-1	TRBJ1-1	TRBD1	TGCGCCAGCAGCTTGGCCCAGGGGGAGACTGAAGCTTTCTTT	CASSLAQGETEAFF
NA	TRBV20-1	TRBJ1-1	NA	TGCAGTGCTGGAGGACAACTGAACACTGAAGCTTTCTTT	CSAGGQLNTEAFF
few	TRBV12-3/TRBV12-4	TRBJ2-3	TRBD2	TGTGCCAGCAGTCGTCCTCCGGGACTAGCGGGAGCCGATACGCAGTATTTT	CASSRPPGLAGADTQYF
few	TRBV25-1	TRBJ2-3	TRBD2	TGTGCCAGCAGTGAGGGGACTAGCGGGAGGGTGGATACGCAGTATTTT	CASSEGTSGRVDTQYF
few	TRBV12-5	TRBJ1-6	TRBD1	TGTGCTAGTGGATCTGCTATCAGGGACAGGGGGAATTCACCCCTCCACTTT	CASGSAIRDRGNSPLHF
NA	TRBV28	TRBJ2-1	NA	TGTGCCAGCAGTCCTAGCCGCGGGTCCAGGGATGAGCAGTTCTTC	CASSPSRGSRDEQFF
few	TRBV7-3	TRBJ1-1	TRBD1	TGTGCCAGCAGCTTAAGAGGGGGCCGTGTAGGAACTGAAGCTTTCTTT	CASSLRGGRVGTEAFF
many	TRBV12-3/TRBV12-4	TRBJ2-3	TRBD2	TGTGCCAGCACCCGAAACCTGATAGCGGGAGGTGTCACAGATACGCAGTATTTT	CASTRNLIAGGVTDTQYF
NA	TRBV3-1	TRBJ1-2	NA	TGTGCCAGCAGCCTAATCCCAGGGAATGGCTACACCTTC	CASSLIPGNGYTF
NA	TRBV7-3	TRBJ2-1	TRBD2	TGTGCCAGCAGCCCGCCCCCGGGACTAGATGCGGGTGAGCAGTTCTTC	CASSPPPGLDAGEQFF
NA	TRBV3-1	TRBJ2-2	TRBD1	TGTGCCACCGGGACAGCTGCCACCGGGGAGCTGTTTTTT	CATGTAATGELFF
many	TRBV9	TRBJ2-6	NA	TGTGCCAGCAGCGCCAGGTTAAGCACTGGGGCCAACGTCCTGACTTTC	CASSARLSTGANVLTF